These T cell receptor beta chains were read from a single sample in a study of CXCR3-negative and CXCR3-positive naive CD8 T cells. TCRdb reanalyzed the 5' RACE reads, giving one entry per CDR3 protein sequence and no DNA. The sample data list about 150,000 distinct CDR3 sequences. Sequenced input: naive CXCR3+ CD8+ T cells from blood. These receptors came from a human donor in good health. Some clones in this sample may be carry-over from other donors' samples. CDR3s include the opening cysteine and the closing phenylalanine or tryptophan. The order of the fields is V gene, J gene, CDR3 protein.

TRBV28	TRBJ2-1	CASSFGTGAYNEQFF
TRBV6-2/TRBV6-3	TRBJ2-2	CASSYSSQGAYTGELFF
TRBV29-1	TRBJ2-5	CSGTTTLVETQYF
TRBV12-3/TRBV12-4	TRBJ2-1	CASSHSGGAANEQFF
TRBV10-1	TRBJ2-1	CASSDRASNEKFF
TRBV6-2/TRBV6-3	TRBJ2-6	CASSLQGSGANVLTF
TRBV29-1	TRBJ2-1	CMVSGQVAYNEQFF
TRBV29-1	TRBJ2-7	CSVEGLGSYEQYF
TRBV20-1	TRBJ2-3	CSARDLRGLAGGPSTDTQYF
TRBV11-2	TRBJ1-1	CASSAYTEKNTEAFF
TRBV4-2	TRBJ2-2	CASSHNIDGELFF
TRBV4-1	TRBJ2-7	CASSQEGTGGSYEQYF
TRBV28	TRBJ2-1	CASSLRDALREQFF
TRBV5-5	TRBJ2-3	CASSQGWGTDTQYF
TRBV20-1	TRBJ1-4	CSARLGVATNEKLFF
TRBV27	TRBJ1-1	CASSLYSGTAGINTEAFF
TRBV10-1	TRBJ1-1	CASSNGAPGAEAFF
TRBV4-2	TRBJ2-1	CASSQDPSGGNEQFF
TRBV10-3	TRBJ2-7	CATKAGDAYEQYF
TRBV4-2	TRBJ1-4	CASSQEGRGWEKLFF
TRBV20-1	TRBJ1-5	CSARDHRVDHQPQHF
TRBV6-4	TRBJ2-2	CASSSQGQTGELFF
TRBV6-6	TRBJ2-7	CASSYGAGVSEQYF
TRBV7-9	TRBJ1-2	CASSSDRGDGYTF
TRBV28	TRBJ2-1	CASISDSYEQFF
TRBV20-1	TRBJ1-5	CSALAPLYGGSSNQPQHF
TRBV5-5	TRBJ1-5	CASSQTGVQPQHF